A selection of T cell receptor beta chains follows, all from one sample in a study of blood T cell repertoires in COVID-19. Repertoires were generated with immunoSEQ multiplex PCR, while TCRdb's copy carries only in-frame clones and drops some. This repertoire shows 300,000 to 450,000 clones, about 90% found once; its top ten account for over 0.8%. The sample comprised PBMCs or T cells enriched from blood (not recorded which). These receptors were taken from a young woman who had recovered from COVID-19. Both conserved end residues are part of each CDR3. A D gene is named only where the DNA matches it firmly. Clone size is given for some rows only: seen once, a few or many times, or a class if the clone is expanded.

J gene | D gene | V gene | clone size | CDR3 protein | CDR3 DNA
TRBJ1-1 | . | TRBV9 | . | CASSVATARGGTEAFF | TGTGCCAGCAGCGTAGCAACGGCCAGGGGTGGCACTGAAGCTTTCTTT
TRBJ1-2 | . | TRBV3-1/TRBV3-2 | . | CARPTGNYGYTF | TGTGCCAGACCAACAGGAAACTATGGCTACACCTTC
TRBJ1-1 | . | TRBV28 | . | CASSSGGLYTEAFF | TGTGCCAGCAGTTCCGGGGGGTTGTACACTGAAGCTTTCTTT
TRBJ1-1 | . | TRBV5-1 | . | CASSLTANTEAFF | TGCGCCAGCAGCTTGACAGCGAACACTGAAGCTTTCTTT
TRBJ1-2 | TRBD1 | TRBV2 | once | CASRERTGTGYTF | TGTGCCAGCAGGGAAAGGACAGGGACTGGCTACACCTTC
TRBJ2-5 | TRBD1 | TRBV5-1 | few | CASSLGDRGPGETQYF | TGCGCCAGCAGCTTGGGGGACAGGGGGCCCGGAGAGACCCAGTACTTC
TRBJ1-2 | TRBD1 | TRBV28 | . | CASRRTGQPYYGYTF | TGTGCCAGCAGGCGGACAGGACAACCGTACTATGGCTACACCTTC
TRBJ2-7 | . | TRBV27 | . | CASSLSWGLSSYEQYF | TGTGCCAGCAGTTTATCGTGGGGGCTCAGCTCCTACGAGCAGTACTTC
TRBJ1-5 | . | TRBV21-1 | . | CASSKEVDQPQHF | TGTGCCAGCAGCAAAGAAGTAGATCAGCCCCAGCATTTT
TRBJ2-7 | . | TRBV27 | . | CASSYQGGTDYYEQYF | TGTGCCAGCAGTTACCAAGGCGGGACAGATTATTACGAGCAGTACTTC
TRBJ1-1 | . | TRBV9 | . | CASSFGGQLNTEAFF | TGTGCCAGCAGCTTCGGCGGACAGTTGAACACTGAAGCTTTCTTT
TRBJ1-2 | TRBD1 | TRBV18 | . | CASSPGVGQGANYGYTF | TGTGCCAGCTCGCCAGGGGTAGGACAGGGCGCTAACTATGGCTACACCTTC
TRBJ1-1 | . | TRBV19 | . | CASTFRERNTEAFF | TGTGCCAGTACCTTCCGGGAAAGGAACACTGAAGCTTTCTTT
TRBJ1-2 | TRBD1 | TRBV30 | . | CAWSVTGGHYGYTF | TGTGCCTGGAGTGTAACAGGGGGCCACTATGGCTACACCTTC
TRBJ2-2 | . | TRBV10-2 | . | CASSREKQGWELFF | TGCGCCAGCAGTCGGGAGAAACAGGGGTGGGAGCTGTTTTTT
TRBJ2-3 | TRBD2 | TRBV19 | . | CASSIRGGGGGTDTQYF | TGTGCCAGTAGTATACGAGGAGGCGGGGGGGGCACAGATACGCAGTATTTT
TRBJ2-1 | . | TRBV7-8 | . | CASSRALPRVEQFF | TGTGCCAGCAGCCGAGCACTACCCCGTGTGGAGCAGTTCTTC
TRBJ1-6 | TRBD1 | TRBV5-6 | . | CASSLDGTGGSPLHF | TGTGCCAGCAGCCTGGATGGGACAGGGGGTTCACCCCTCCACTTT
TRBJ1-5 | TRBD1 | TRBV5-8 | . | CASSSSAGTGLWKGQPQHF | TGTGCCAGCAGCTCTTCGGCCGGGACAGGGTTATGGAAGGGTCAGCCCCAGCATTTT
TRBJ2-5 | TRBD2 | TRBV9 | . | CASSVGTLAGVTQYF | TGTGCCAGCAGCGTAGGCACCCTAGCGGGGGTGACCCAGTACTTC
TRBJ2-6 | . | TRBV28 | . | CAVPLSMASGANVLTF | TGTGCCGTTCCCCTCTCGATGGCCTCTGGGGCCAACGTCCTGACTTTC
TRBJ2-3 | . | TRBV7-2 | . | CASSEGSVNTDTQYF | TGTGCCAGCAGCGAGGGTAGCGTAAACACAGATACGCAGTATTTT
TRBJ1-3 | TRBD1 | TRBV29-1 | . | CSVGTGDSGNTIYF | TGCAGCGTCGGGACAGGAGACTCTGGAAACACCATATATTTT
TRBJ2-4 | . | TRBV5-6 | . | CASRSGTLNIQYF | TGTGCCAGCAGGAGTGGGACTCTGAACATTCAGTACTTC
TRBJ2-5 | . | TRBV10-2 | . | CASSVGLATFPQYF | TGCGCCAGCAGTGTGGGCCTAGCGACTTTTCCCCAGTACTTC
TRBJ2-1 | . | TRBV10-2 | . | CASSESGRGQFF | TGCGCCAGCAGTGAGTCAGGGCGGGGGCAGTTCTTC
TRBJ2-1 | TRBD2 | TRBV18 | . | CASSPQRSGGAVLNEQFF | TGTGCCAGCTCACCTCAGCGGAGCGGGGGGGCGGTCTTGAATGAGCAGTTCTTC
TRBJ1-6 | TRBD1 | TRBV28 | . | CASSQGQGYSPLHF | TGTGCCAGCAGCCAGGGACAGGGGTACTCACCCCTCCACTTT
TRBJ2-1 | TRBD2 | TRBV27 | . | CASSRTSGGLNEQFF | TGTGCCAGCAGTCGGACTAGCGGGGGGTTGAATGAGCAGTTCTTC
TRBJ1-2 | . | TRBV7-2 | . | CASSLEAQGMVYGYTF | TGTGCCAGCAGCTTAGAAGCGCAGGGTATGGTCTATGGCTACACCTTC
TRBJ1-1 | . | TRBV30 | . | CAVQGESEAFF | TGTGCCGTACAAGGGGAATCTGAAGCTTTCTTT
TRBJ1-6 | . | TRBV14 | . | CASSQDRPGNSPLHF | TGTGCCAGCAGCCAAGATCGGCCAGGGAATTCACCCCTCCACTTT
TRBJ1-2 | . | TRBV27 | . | CASSSTLSGYTF | TGTGCCAGCAGTAGTACACTATCTGGCTACACCTTC
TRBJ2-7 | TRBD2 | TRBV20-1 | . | CSASLLARGGGYEQYF | TGCAGTGCTAGTCTGCTGGCTCGTGGCGGGGGCTACGAGCAGTACTTC
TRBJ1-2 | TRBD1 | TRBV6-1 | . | CASSDPGGYGYTF | TGTGCCAGCAGTGATCCAGGGGGTTATGGCTACACCTTC
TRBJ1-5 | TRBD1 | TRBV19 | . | CASSIRDRGRPQHF | TGTGCCAGTAGTATCCGGGACAGGGGAAGACCCCAGCATTTT
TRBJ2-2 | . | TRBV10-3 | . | CATKTAPTGELFF | TGTGCCACCAAGACAGCTCCCACCGGGGAGCTGTTTTTT
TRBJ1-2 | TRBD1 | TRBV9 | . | CASSGDFKQGIGGYTF | TGTGCCAGCAGCGGAGACTTCAAACAGGGGATCGGGGGCTACACCTTC